This T cell receptor beta chain was obtained from a study of T cell responses to AZD1222 COVID-19 vaccine. Broader study findings: Only after the peak T cell response were repertoires sampled. Only a handful of AZD1222 recipients were seropositive at baseline. Elevations in Spike-specific TCR breadth and depth followed administration of two AZD1222 doses. Among the donors, most were white British and more were female, and clonal diversity was possibly underestimated.

Some clones are missing from TCRdb's copy, which holds only in-frame ones; the method was immunoSEQ multiplex PCR. Of about 160,000 clones detected, 90% to 95% appear once; the ten largest clones hold around 1.8%. Germline V gene lookup returns CDR1 MGHDK and CDR2 SYGVNS. V was cut by 1 base and J by 15 bases, with 16 bases left in between. CDR3 length equals 13 residues. Comments on this clone: Its antigen is not identified.

V and J are TRBV25-1 and TRBJ2-1; either TRBD1 or TRBD2 may fit D (5 bases each). Sample: peripheral blood, taken on day 0 of AZD1222 vaccination. The sequence came from an adult in good health. CDR3 loop: CASSESGPPVLFF. The CDR3 nucleotides read TGTGCCAGCAGTGAATCGGGACCCCCGGTCCTGTTCTTC.